These 29 T cell receptor beta chains share one sample of origin, sequenced in a study of T cell responses to AZD1222 COVID-19 vaccine. TCRdb's copy holds only in-frame clones and misses some; the assay was immunoSEQ multiplex PCR. In the table there are 100,000 or so clones, about 88% of which are singletons. This sample comprised peripheral blood, obtained on day 0 of AZD1222 vaccination. These receptors all stem from an adult in good health.

V and J are TRBV5-1 and TRBJ2-1; TRBD1 aligns across 8 bases. This CDR3 region has 15 residues. CDR1 SGHRS and CDR2 YFSETQ come from the germline V gene. J gave up 6 bases and V 0 bases, and 5 bases lay outside the gene matches. The CDR3 bases are TGCGCCAGCAGCTTGGGGACAGGGTCATTCAATGAGCAGTTCTTC. Its protein product is CASSLGTGSFNEQFF.

The chain recombines TRBV19 with TRBJ1-1, with D unresolved. Germline V gene data show CDR1 as LNHDA and CDR2 as SQIVND (reference sequence). CDR3 length equals 14 residues. Trimming removed 7 bases at V and 0 bases at J, with 12 bases between. DNA for the CDR3: TGTGCCAGTACCTCCCCGAGGATGAACACTGAAGCTTTCTTT. Its translation: CASTSPRMNTEAFF.

The chain carries TRBV15 and TRBJ2-3, with 7 bases that match TRBD1. J was trimmed by 2 bases and V by 5 bases; bases with no gene match: 4. The CDR3 runs to 14 residues. The germline gives CDR1 LNHNV, CDR2 YYDKDF (reference sequence). CDR3 nucleotides: TGTGCCACCAGCCCGGGACAGAACACAGATACGCAGTATTTT. This gives the protein CATSPGQNTDTQYF.

V usage is TRBV11-2 and J usage is TRBJ2-7, with 7 bases lining up with TRBD1. CDR1 is SGHAT, CDR2 FQNNGV, per germline. The V and J ends lost 3 bases and 4 bases, in that order; junction bases with no gene match: 9. The CDR3 runs 15 residues. The DNA for the CDR3 is TGTGCCAGCAGCTTCTCCCGGGGACAGTGGTACGAGCAGTACTTC. As protein: CASSFSRGQWYEQYF. Full variable domain (missing parts from reference TRBV11-2 and TRBJ2-7): EAGVAQSPRYKIIEKRQSVAFWCNPISGHATLYWYQQILGQGPKLLIQFQNNGVVDDSQLPKDRFSAERLKGVDSTLKIQPAKLEDSAVYLCASSFSRGQWYEQYFGPGTRLTVT.

This chain uses TRBV5-1 with TRBJ1-4; no definite D call. V was pared by 3 bases and J by 8 bases, with 17 bases between. The V gene's germline CDR1 is SGHRS and CDR2 YFSETQ. The CDR3 length is 15 residues. The CDR3 is CASSSNVGEEEKLFF. In DNA form, the CDR3 reads TGCGCCAGCAGCTCTAACGTAGGAGAGGAGGAAAAACTGTTTTTT. Full variable domain (rest looked up from reference TRBV5-1 and TRBJ1-4): KAGVTQTPRYLIKTRGQQVTLSCSPISGHRSVSWYQQTPGQGLQFLFEYFSETQRNKGNFPGRFSGRQFSNSRSEMNVSTLELGDSALYLCASSSNVGEEEKLFFGSGTQLSVL.

This rearrangement joins TRBV7-8 to TRBJ1-4, with D tentatively TRBD1 (6 bases). CDR1 SGHVS and CDR2 FQNEAQ come from the germline V gene. The CDR3 loop spans 17 amino acids. Between the trimmed V and J ends, which lost 2 bases and 8 bases, there was a span of 21 bases. The CDR3 DNA is TGTGCCAGCAGCTTAAGTGGGGGGGCGGGCGCAAACGAAAAACTGTTTTTT. Its translation: CASSLSGGAGANEKLFF.

This clone was counted a single time. This chain connects TRBV19 to TRBJ2-2, with 8 bases aligning to TRBD1. CDR1 and CDR2 (germline): LNHDA, SQIVND (reference sequence). V lost 5 bases, J lost 7 bases, and 6 bases stayed unmatched. CDR3 length: 14 residues. The CDR3 here is CASSVQGAGGELFF. The DNA for the CDR3 is TGTGCCAGTAGTGTGCAGGGGGCGGGCGGGGAGCTGTTTTTT.

The chain couples TRBV5-1 to TRBJ2-1, with 7 bases lining up with TRBD2. The ends lost 6 bases at V and 8 bases at J; junction bases unmatched: 14. The V gene's germline CDR1 is SGHRS and CDR2 YFSETQ. The CDR3 spans 15 residues. The CDR3 spells CASNLAGAHSYEQFF. The CDR3, as DNA: TGCGCCAGCAATCTGGCGGGAGCTCACAGTTATGAGCAGTTCTTC.

The V and J genes are TRBV30 and TRBJ2-1; tentatively, D is TRBD2 (6 bases). CDR1 and CDR2 from the germline V gene are GTSNPN and SVGIG (reference sequence). The V end was cut by 5 bases, the J end by 9 bases, with 23 bases between. This CDR3 comprises 15 residues. The DNA for the CDR3 is TGTGCCTGGGGCCCCGCTGGGGGAGGTAGAGGTGAGCAGTTCTTC. Encoded protein: CAWGPAGGGRGEQFF.

V usage is TRBV11-3 and J usage is TRBJ2-1; D ambiguous. Trimming took off 1 base at V and 9 bases at J, with 10 bases between the two ends. The germline CDR1 and CDR2 sequences are SGHNT and YENEEA. The CDR3 consists of 13 residues. CDR3 protein: CASSLVLDGEQFF. In nucleotides, the CDR3 is TGTGCCAGCAGCTTAGTCCTAGACGGTGAGCAGTTCTTC.

The gene calls are TRBV2 and TRBJ2-7; D may correspond to TRBD1 or TRBD2 (6 bases each). V was trimmed by 5 bases and J by 6 bases, leaving 17 bases between them. Germline loops: CDR1 SNHLY, CDR2 FYNNEI. The CDR3 consists of 14 residues. The chain's CDR3 is CASSYGGPLGEQYF. DNA of the CDR3: TGTGCCAGCAGTTACGGGGGCCCATTGGGCGAGCAGTACTTC.

This chain uses TRBV18 with TRBJ1-1, with a possible D match to TRBD1 (5 bases). V gave up 6 bases and J gave up 8 bases, with 13 bases separating them. CDR3 length: 12 amino acids. Germline lookup yields CDR1 KGHSH and CDR2 LQKENI. CDR3 in amino acids: CASSPIQGEAFF. Written as DNA, the CDR3 is TGTGCCAGCTCTCCCATTCAGGGAGAAGCTTTCTTT.

This chain links TRBV30 with TRBJ2-2; TRBD2 is a possible D gene (5 bases). V lost 2 bases to trimming and J lost 5 bases, with 12 bases between them. CDR3 length: 14 amino acids. Germline CDR1 is GTSNPN and CDR2 is SVGIG (reference sequence). CDR3 amino acids: CAWSPSTGTGELFF. CDR3 DNA: TGTGCCTGGAGTCCTTCAACGGGGACCGGGGAGCTGTTTTTT. The full variable domain, in which reference TRBV30 and TRBJ2-2 provide the parts outside the CDR3, is SQTIHQWPATLVQPVGSPLSLECTVEGTSNPNLYWYRQAAGRGLQLLFYSVGIGQISSEVPQNLSASRPQDRQFILSSKKLLLSDSGFYLCAWSPSTGTGELFFGEGSRLTVL.

Notes on this clone: This specimen includes other DNA sequences encoding the same CDR3. This sequence joins TRBV19 and TRBJ1-5, with 10 bases identical to TRBD1. The CDR3 runs to 14 residues. Germline loops: CDR1 LNHDA, CDR2 SQIVND (reference sequence). Trimming cost V 5 bases and J 4 bases; bases outside gene matches: 2. The CDR3 reads CASSGQGGNQPQHF. DNA of the CDR3: TGTGCCAGTAGTGGACAGGGGGGAAATCAGCCCCAGCATTTT.

The chain links TRBV20-1 to TRBJ2-1, with no clear D. Trimming removed 7 bases from V and 0 bases from J, with 4 bases in between. The CDR3 totals 11 residues. In germline, CDR1 is DFQATT, CDR2 SNEGSKA (reference sequence). The CDR3 coding sequence is TGCAGTGGGGGCTCCTACAATGAGCAGTTCTTC. Its translation: CSGGSYNEQFF.

The chain links TRBV20-1 to TRBJ2-1; 11 nucleotides align to TRBD2. CDR1 DFQATT and CDR2 SNEGSKA come from the germline V gene (reference sequence). Germline trimming cut 3 bases from V and 9 bases from J; bases unmatched to any gene: 7. The CDR3 covers 14 residues. The CDR3 region is CSASYSGRASEQFF. Here the CDR3 DNA reads TGCAGTGCTAGTTATAGCGGGAGGGCATCTGAGCAGTTCTTC.

The V and J genes are TRBV7-9 and TRBJ1-3; TRBD1 matches at 7 bases. The ends lost 2 bases at V and 0 bases at J; junction bases unmatched: 10. The germline V gene has CDR1 SEHNR and CDR2 FQNEAQ (reference sequence). The CDR3 is made up of 18 amino acids. The CDR3 region has the DNA TGTGCCAGCAGCTTAAACTCCCGACAGGGTCTCTCTGGAAACACCATATATTTT. Protein product: CASSLNSRQGLSGNTIYF.

V usage is TRBV20-1 and J usage is TRBJ1-5, with D perhaps matching TRBD1 (6 bases). CDR1 is DFQATT and CDR2 is SNEGSKA in the germline V gene (reference sequence). Trimming removed 3 bases from V and 2 bases from J, with 11 bases in between. CDR3 length: 14 residues. Here the CDR3 DNA reads TGCAGTGCTAGTAATCCAGGGGGCAATCAGCCCCAGCATTTT. This gives the protein CSASNPGGNQPQHF.

This sequence joins TRBV6-5 and TRBJ1-1, with 7 bases matching TRBD1. The germline V gene has CDR1 MNHEY and CDR2 SVGAGI. V lost 3 bases and J lost 1; bases outside the gene matches: 5. The CDR3 totals 15 residues. CDR3: CASSYSNRGNTEAFF. The CDR3 bases are TGTGCCAGCAGTTATAGTAACAGGGGGAACACTGAAGCTTTCTTT.

This clone is a singleton in its sample. This rearrangement joins TRBV24-1 to TRBJ1-2; 7 bases match TRBD1. The CDR3 loop spans 15 amino acids. The germline V gene has CDR1 KGHDR and CDR2 SFDVKD. Trimming took 5 bases from V and 8 from J; bases not matched to a gene: 13. CDR3 residues: CATSGHTGESDGYTF. In nucleotides, the CDR3 is TGTGCCACCAGTGGCCACACAGGGGAATCCGACGGCTACACCTTC.

The chain uses TRBV19 and TRBJ2-1; D uncertain. V was trimmed by 1 base and J by 15 bases, leaving 13 bases between them. This CDR3 is built from 12 residues. CDR1 and CDR2 (germline): LNHDA, SQIVND (reference sequence). The CDR3 region has the DNA TGTGCCAGTAGTATAGGTCTCGAACAACCGTTCTTC. Its translation: CASSIGLEQPFF.

In its sample, this clone was seen a few times. The rearrangement joins TRBV30 to TRBJ1-2; D remains ambiguous. The length of the CDR3 is 13 residues. Germline-derived CDR1 and CDR2 are GTSNPN and SVGIG (reference sequence). Trimming pared 0 bases from V and 6 bases from J, leaving 11 bases between. CDR3 DNA sequence: TGTGCCTGGAGTGTTCAAAGGTGGGATGGCTACACCTTC. Translation: CAWSVQRWDGYTF.

This clone turned up a few times. J is TRBJ1-1 and V is TRBV7-8; possible D gene TRBD1, 5 bases. There are 15 residues in the CDR3. Trimming pared 1 base from V and 5 bases from J, leaving 14 bases between. Germline-derived CDR1 and CDR2 are SGHVS and FQNEAQ. For the CDR3, the DNA is TGTGCCAGCAGCTTAGAGGGGACCTGGGGGACTGAAGCTTTCTTT. This gives the protein CASSLEGTWGTEAFF. Supplemented by reference TRBV7-8 and TRBJ1-1, the full variable domain reads GAGVSQSPRYKVAKRGQDVALRCDPISGHVSLFWYQQALGQGPEFLTYFQNEAQLDKSGLPSDRFFAERPEGSVSTLKIQRTQQEDSAVYLCASSLEGTWGTEAFFGQGTRLTVV.

The rearrangement joins TRBV28 to TRBJ1-3; D remains ambiguous. CDR1 and CDR2 from the germline V gene are MDHEN and SYDVKM. Trimming took off 3 bases at V and 1 base at J, with 10 bases between the two ends. The length of the CDR3 is 15 residues. The DNA for the CDR3 is TGTGCCAGCAGTTTGGCCCCGGGATCTGGAAACACCATATATTTT. Translated: CASSLAPGSGNTIYF.

The chain recombines TRBV29-1 with TRBJ2-7; D may be TRBD1 (6 bases). The CDR3 runs to 12 residues. Per the germline V gene, CDR1 is SQVTM and CDR2 is ANQGSEA. V was clipped by 4 bases and J by 5 bases, with 12 bases between them. The chain's CDR3 is CSVVGAADEQYF. The CDR3, as DNA: TGCAGCGTTGTGGGGGCAGCGGACGAGCAGTACTTC.

The chain employs TRBV28 and TRBJ1-5; 7 bases line up with TRBD1. Germline assignment: CDR1 MDHEN and CDR2 SYDVKM. CDR3 length: 15 amino acids. After removal of 2 bases from V and 4 bases from J, the junction contained 5 bases not matched to a gene. DNA for the CDR3: TGTGCCAGCAGTTTAGGGGACAGTCCAAATCAGCCCCAGCATTTT. It translates to CASSLGDSPNQPQHF.

This clone was observed once. This chain links TRBV5-1 with TRBJ2-1, with D perhaps given as TRBD1 or TRBD2 (5 bases each). Trimming cost V 1 base and J 9 bases, with 14 bases left between them. Germline assignment: CDR1 SGHRS and CDR2 YFSETQ. This CDR3 is built from 14 residues. The CDR3: CASSLTITGTEQFF. The CDR3 nucleotides are TGCGCCAGCAGCTTGACAATCACCGGGACTGAGCAGTTCTTC.

The V gene is TRBV12-3 or TRBV12-4, the J gene TRBJ1-6; D remains unclear. The V end was cut by 5 bases, the J end by 5 bases, with 7 bases between. This CDR3 region has 13 residues. CDR3 DNA sequence: TGTGCCAGCAGTCTGGCGGATAATTCACCCCTCCACTTT. It is translated as CASSLADNSPLHF.

V gene TRBV7-4 combines with J gene TRBJ1-2; D is undetermined. With 5 bases removed from V and 5 bases from J, the gap between germline ends came to 15 bases. CDR1 and CDR2 (germline): SGHVT, SQSDAQ. This CDR3 region has 14 residues. The CDR3 region is CASSPPRVRYGYTF. The CDR3 DNA follows: TGTGCCAGCAGCCCACCCCGAGTGAGATATGGCTACACCTTC.